This T cell receptor (beta chain) was sequenced during a study of shared clonotypes between healthy human individuals. Notes on this clone: Its antigen is unidentified.

As defined, naive CD8 cells were CD45RO-negative and positively selected for CCR7, with terminally differentiated effector memory CD45RA+ cells excluded. From germline, CDR1 is SGDLS and CDR2 YYNGEE. The CDR3 totals 13 residues. Trimming took off 7 bases at V and 6 bases at J, with 15 bases between the two ends. Regarding the study as a whole: It was observed that approximately 5% of naive CD4 clonotypes were shared across several donors. Represented diversity, genetic and exposure-history alike, was limited by few donors.

Sequencing was performed with immunoSEQ multiplex PCR; in TCRdb, only in-frame clones are kept and a portion is missing. The repertoire holds 630,000 or so clones, with nearly 98% as singletons. V usage is TRBV9 and J usage is TRBJ2-3; D uncertain. The receptor comes from a man aged 25-45 years in good health. The sequenced sample was naive CD8+ T cells sorted from blood. CDR3 sequence (DNA): TGTGCCAGCGCGGACGGCTTGAGGGATACGCAGTATTTT. Its protein product is CASADGLRDTQYF.